The present TCR beta chain was sequenced within a study of T cell responses to AZD1222 COVID-19 vaccine. Study outcomes and limitations: Every sample of the repertoires postdated the peak T cell response.

The assay was immunoSEQ multiplex PCR, and TCRdb's table has in-frame clones only and misses some. The sample carries 150,000 to 200,000 clones, about 92% recorded once. Trimming shortened V by 0 bases and J by 4 bases, and 12 bases separated the two germline ends. Germline V gene sequence: CDR1 MNHEY, CDR2 SVGAGI. This CDR3 has 15 residues. This clone was found a few times. Antigen unknown. The source of this sequence is an adult in good health. This sequence joins TRBV6-5 and TRBJ1-2; D not certain. The input for sequencing was peripheral blood, taken on day 0 of AZD1222 vaccination. CDR3 bases: TGTGCCAGCAGTTACTCGTGGGCGGGGTCCTATGGCTACACCTTC. Its translation is CASSYSWAGSYGYTF.